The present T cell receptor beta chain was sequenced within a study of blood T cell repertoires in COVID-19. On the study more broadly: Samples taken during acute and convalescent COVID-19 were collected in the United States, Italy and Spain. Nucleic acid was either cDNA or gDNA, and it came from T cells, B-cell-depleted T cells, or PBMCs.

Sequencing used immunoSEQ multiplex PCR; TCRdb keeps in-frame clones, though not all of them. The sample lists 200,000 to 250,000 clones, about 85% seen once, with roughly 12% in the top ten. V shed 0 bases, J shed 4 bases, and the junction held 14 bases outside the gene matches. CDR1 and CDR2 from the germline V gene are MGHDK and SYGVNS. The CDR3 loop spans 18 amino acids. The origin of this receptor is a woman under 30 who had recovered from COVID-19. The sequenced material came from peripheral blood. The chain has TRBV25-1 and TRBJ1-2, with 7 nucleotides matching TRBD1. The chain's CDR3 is CASSEYRGGGTAIYGYTF. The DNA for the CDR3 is TGTGCCAGCAGTGAATATCGGGGAGGCGGGACAGCGATCTATGGCTACACCTTC.